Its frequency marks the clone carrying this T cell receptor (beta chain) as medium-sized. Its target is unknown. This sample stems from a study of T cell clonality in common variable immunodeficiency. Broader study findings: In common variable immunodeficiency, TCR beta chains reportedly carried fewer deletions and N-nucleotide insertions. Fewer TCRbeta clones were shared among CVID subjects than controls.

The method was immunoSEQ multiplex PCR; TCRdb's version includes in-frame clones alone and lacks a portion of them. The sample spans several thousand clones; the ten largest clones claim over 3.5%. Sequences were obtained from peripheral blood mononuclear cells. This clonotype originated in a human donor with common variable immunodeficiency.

CDR3 bases read: TGTGCCAGCAGTGAAGCGCTAAGGGGCCCGATAGAGACC. It encodes CASSEALRGPIET. The whole CDR3 sequence is CASSEALRGPIETQYF. The V gene is TRBV2, the J gene TRBJ2-5, with D possibly being TRBD1 (5 bases). The sequence runs out 3 residues before the end of the CDR3; the remainder is reconstructed from the germline J gene. CDR1 is SNHLY and CDR2 is FYNNEI in the germline V gene. The CDR3 runs to 16 residues. V lost 0 bases and J 4 bases, leaving 15 bases between the germline ends.